The entry below gives a single T cell receptor beta chain sequence along with its context. The clone's antigen remains unknown. Qualities for individual bases were not recorded, and no much larger clone is one base off. Using the deep immunoSEQ assay, multiplex PCR amplified TCR CDR3 regions from genomic DNA. Genomic DNA extracted from each cell subset was distributed evenly over all wells of several immunoSEQ 96-well plates, and each plate served as one replicate. Each replicate PCR for sorted subsets received about 180 ng genomic DNA, equal to tens of thousands of T cell genomes. The purified libraries were quantified using a Qubit 3.0 fluorometer, sized with a Bioanalyzer 2100, and then quantified again using the KAPA Library Quantification kit. Every immunoSEQ 96-well plate was sequenced on a separate single-read 150-cycle Illumina NextSeq 550 flow cell. From the authors' description of their analysis: The immunoSEQ output contained only junctional sequences without quality scores, so filtering could not match that applied to full-length reads. Sequences were annotated with PyIR, a Python wrapper for IgBLAST v1.9, using IMGT germline references to assign V/J genes and CDR3. Any read was removed if the V/J assignment was weak (E-value above 1e-6), the CDR3 was missing, or the read contained stop codons, out-of-frame junctions, or ambiguous translated residues. V3J clonotypes were defined as sequences sharing the same inferred V gene, J gene, and CDR3 amino acid sequence. Percentage overlap between repertoires was computed as shared unique clonotypes divided by the size of the smaller repertoire. Repertoire richness was assessed with RTK rarefaction, the Chao1 estimator, and Recon v2.1 estimates of unobserved clonotypes. Generation probabilities were computed with OLGA for all TCRbeta clonotypes obtained by the gDNA method from several donors. TCRdb stores this immuneACCESS table with in-frame sequences only. Part of the clones is absent; in the studies checked, under half of the shortfall reflects unresolved V genes, and no reason is known for the rest. D and trimming come from the DNA, and the V and J calls and clone size come from that table. Recorded for this sample are 800,000 or so clones; approximately 96% of them occurred a single time. The ten top clones hold approximately 0.2% of the sample.

For the CD8 naive samples, CD45RO-negative cells were positively selected for CCR7, yielding a CD45RA+CCR7+ population from which TemRA cells were excluded. The donors were healthy, HIV-negative adults with no recently reported acute infections or vaccinations. All donors were Caucasian adults living in Nashville, Tennessee, USA. Blood was collected by leukapheresis, and PBMCs were isolated by Ficoll-Histopaque density gradient centrifugation and then cryopreserved in liquid nitrogen vapor phase. Analytical flow cytometry was used to check the purity and quantity of every magnetically sorted T cell population. Genomic DNA was isolated from every sorted fraction and measured by UV absorbance on a Nanodrop 2000c. V lost 4 bases and J lost 2 bases, and the count of bases not matched to a germline gene is 14. CDR1 and CDR2 (SEHNR, FQNEAQ) derive from the germline V gene (reference sequence). The CDR3 measures 17 amino acids from cysteine to phenylalanine. Just CDR3 DNA is preserved here, 51 bases in frame from base 1.

These data originate in a study of shared clonotypes between healthy human individuals (dated by TCRdb to about 2020). Study-level background: The cohort comprised a couple of women and a few men aged 18 to 49 years. For each donor, CD4 naive and CD4 memory were each run on three plates, CD8 naive on two plates, and CD8 memory on one plate. Per donor, leukapheresis produced somewhere between about 0.94 and 10 billion PBMCs. To estimate repertoire size and how much clonotype sharing occurs between individuals, the study deeply sequenced the blood TCR repertoires of several healthy adults. Libraries were prepared and TCR repertoires were sequenced by different laboratories using diverse techniques, in order to increase sequencing depth and limit assay-specific biases.

Study-wide conclusions, independent of this receptor: Compared with non-shared clonotypes, clonotypes shared by all four sorted-subset donors had higher generation probabilities. Naive subsets generally had larger estimated clonotype richness than memory subsets. Sampling was restricted to blood, and TCR repertoires in tissues likely differ from the TCR repertoires found in blood. When a handful of donors were compared, the shared fraction of clonotypes was 5% to 6.5% for naive CD4, 3% to 4% for naive CD8, 2% to 2.5% for memory CD4, and 0.4% for memory CD8. The genetic and exposure-history diversity represented was limited by the small number of donors. Rarefaction of sorted-subset datasets indicated incomplete sequencing despite the large sequencing depth. Based on pairwise subsampling, the degree of clonotype sharing among donors was expected to be affected by sequencing depth.

The source is a man aged 30 to 39 in good health. The V and J segments used are TRBV7-9 and TRBJ2-7, with 7 middle bases fitting TRBD1. The material sequenced was naive CD8+ T cells sorted from blood. This sample's cell subset or site label indicates: CD45RA+CCR7+. The sequenced DNA: TGTGCCAGCAGCTCTATAAACGACGGGACAGTTACCTACGAGCAGTACTTC. Its protein product is CASSSINDGTVTYEQYF. With all but the CDR3 taken from the reference TRBV7-9 and TRBJ2-7 genes, the full variable domain is: DTGVSQNPRHKITKRGQNVTFRCDPISEHNRLYWYRQTLGQGPEFLTYFQNEAQLEKSRLLSDRFSAERPKGSFSTLEIQRTEQGDSAMYLCASSSINDGTVTYEQYFGPGTRLTVT.